The clone carrying this T cell receptor beta chain was seen a handful of times. Its antigen is currently unknown. The sample comes from a study of cytomegalovirus exposure and HLA in healthy donors. Study findings and constraints: The authors enumerated over 150 TCR beta chains as linked to cytomegalovirus.

Germline assignment: CDR1 SGHRS and CDR2 YFSETQ. The ends lost 0 bases at V and 5 bases at J; junction bases unmatched: 10. The CDR3 extends over 16 amino acids. Libraries were prepared by immunoSEQ multiplex PCR; TCRdb keeps only in-frame clonotypes and omits some of them. The sample has under 300,000 clones, about 90% seen once. This clonotype was obtained from a woman between 18 and 30 years old in good health and CMV-seronegative. The sequencing sample was made of PBMCs. V is TRBV5-1 and J is TRBJ2-7, with TRBD1 matching over 8 bases. The CDR3 DNA follows: TGCGCCAGCAGCTTGGGATCTGGGTCAGGGGGCGACGAGCAGTACTTC. Translating gives CASSLGSGSGGDEQYF.